This TCR beta chain was found in a study of T cell responses to AZD1222 COVID-19 vaccine. Study-level background: Whether given at about 4 or about 12 weeks, second doses were pooled. Broader study findings: Baseline serology detected seropositivity in only a handful of AZD1222 recipients. Nearly half of unique spike-specific TCRs reportedly avoided B.1.351 and B.1.1.7 mutated regions.

The CDR3 runs 15 residues. Germline assignment: CDR1 LGHDT and CDR2 YNNKEL (reference sequence). V lost 0 bases and J 0 bases, leaving 3 bases between the germline ends. This clone was picked up one time. Its antigen is as yet unknown. The same CDR3 is also encoded by other DNA sequences in this sample. The repertoire was sequenced with immunoSEQ multiplex PCR; TCRdb's copy has only in-frame clones and lacks some. The sample lists approximately 140,000 clones; over 75% were seen once. This chain joins TRBV3-1 (or the pseudogene TRBV3-2) and TRBJ2-6; the D is unclear. The sequencing here drew on peripheral blood, taken on day 0 of AZD1222 vaccination. This clonotype was sampled from an adult in good health. The CDR3 loop reads CASSQDSSGANVLTF. The DNA for the CDR3 is TGTGCCAGCAGCCAAGACAGCTCTGGGGCCAACGTCCTGACTTTC.